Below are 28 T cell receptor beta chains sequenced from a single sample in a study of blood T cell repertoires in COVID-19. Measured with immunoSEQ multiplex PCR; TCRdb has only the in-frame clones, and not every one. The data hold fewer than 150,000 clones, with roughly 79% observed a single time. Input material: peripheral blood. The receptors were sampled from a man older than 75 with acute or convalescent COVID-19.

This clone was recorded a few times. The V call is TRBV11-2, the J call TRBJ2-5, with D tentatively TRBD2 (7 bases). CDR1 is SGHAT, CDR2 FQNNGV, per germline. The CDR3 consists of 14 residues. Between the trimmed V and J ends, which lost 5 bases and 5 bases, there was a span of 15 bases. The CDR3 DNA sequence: TGTGCCAGCAGCCCCGGGGGCGGGGGCGAGACCCAGTACTTC. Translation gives CASSPGGGGETQYF.

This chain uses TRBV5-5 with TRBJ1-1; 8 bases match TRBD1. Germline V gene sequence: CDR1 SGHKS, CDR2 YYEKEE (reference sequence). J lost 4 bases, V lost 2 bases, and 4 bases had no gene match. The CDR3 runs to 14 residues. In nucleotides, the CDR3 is TGTGCCAGCAGCTTCTCAGGGGGCATCACTGAAGCTTTCTTT. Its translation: CASSFSGGITEAFF.

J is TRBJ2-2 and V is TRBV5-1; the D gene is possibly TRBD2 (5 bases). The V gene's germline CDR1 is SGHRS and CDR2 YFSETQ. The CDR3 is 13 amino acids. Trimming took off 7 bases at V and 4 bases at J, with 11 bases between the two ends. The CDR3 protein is CASRPGFTGELFF. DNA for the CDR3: TGCGCCAGCCGCCCGGGGTTCACCGGGGAGCTGTTTTTT.

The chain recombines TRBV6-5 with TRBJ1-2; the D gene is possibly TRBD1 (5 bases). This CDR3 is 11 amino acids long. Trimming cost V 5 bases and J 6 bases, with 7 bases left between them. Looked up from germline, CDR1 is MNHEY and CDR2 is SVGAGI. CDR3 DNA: TGTGCCAGCAGTCGGGGGAATGGCTACACCTTC. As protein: CASSRGNGYTF.

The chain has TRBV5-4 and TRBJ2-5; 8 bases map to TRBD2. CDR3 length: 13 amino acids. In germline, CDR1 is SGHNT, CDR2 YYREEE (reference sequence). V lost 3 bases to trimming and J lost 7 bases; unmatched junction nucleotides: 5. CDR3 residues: CASSSGGSGTQYF. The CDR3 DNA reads TGTGCCAGCAGCTCGGGAGGGTCCGGGACCCAGTACTTC.

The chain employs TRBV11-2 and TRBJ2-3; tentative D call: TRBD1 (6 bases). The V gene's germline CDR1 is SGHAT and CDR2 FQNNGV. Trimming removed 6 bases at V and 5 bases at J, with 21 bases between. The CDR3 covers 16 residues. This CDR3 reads CASRTGQPKSGDTQYF. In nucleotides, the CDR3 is TGTGCCAGCAGAACCGGACAGCCTAAATCGGGAGATACGCAGTATTTT. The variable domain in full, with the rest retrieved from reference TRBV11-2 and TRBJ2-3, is EAGVAQSPRYKIIEKRQSVAFWCNPISGHATLYWYQQILGQGPKLLIQFQNNGVVDDSQLPKDRFSAERLKGVDSTLKIQPAKLEDSAVYLCASRTGQPKSGDTQYFGPGTRLTVL.

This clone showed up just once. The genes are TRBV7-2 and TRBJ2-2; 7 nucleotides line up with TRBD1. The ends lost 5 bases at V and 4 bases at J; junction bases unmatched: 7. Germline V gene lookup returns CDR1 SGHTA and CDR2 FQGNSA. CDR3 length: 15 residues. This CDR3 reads CASSSLGGSTGELFF. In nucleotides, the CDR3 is TGTGCCAGCAGCAGTTTAGGGGGCAGCACCGGGGAGCTGTTTTTT.

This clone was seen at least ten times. The CDR3 sequence is CASSRTSGGASYEQYF. The CDR3 coding sequence is TGTGCCAGCAGCCGTACTAGCGGGGGGGCTTCCTACGAGCAGTACTTC. The chain joins TRBV4-2 to TRBJ2-7, with 13 bases lining up with TRBD2. Trimming cost V 4 bases and J 1 base; bases outside gene matches: 4. The CDR3 covers 16 residues. Germline CDR1 is LGHNA and CDR2 is YNFKEQ.

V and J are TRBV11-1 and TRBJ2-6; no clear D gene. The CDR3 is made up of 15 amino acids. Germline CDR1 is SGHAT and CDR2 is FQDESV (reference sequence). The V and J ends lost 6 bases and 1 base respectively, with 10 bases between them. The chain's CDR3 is CASSQSGSGANVLTF. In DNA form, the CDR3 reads TGTGCCAGCAGTCAATCGGGTTCTGGGGCCAACGTCCTGACTTTC.

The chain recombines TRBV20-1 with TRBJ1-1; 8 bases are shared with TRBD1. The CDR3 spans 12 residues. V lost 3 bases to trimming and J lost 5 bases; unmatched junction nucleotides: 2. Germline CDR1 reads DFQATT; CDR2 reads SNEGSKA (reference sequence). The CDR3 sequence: CSASRQGTEAFF. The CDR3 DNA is TGCAGTGCTAGTCGACAGGGGACTGAAGCTTTCTTT.

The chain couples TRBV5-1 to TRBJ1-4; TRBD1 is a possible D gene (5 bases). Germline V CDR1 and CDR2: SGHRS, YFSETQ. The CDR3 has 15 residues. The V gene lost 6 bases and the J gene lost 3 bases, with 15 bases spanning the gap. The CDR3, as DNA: TGCGCCAGCACTTTTGGGGGGAAGGCTAATGAAAAACTGTTTTTT. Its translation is CASTFGGKANEKLFF. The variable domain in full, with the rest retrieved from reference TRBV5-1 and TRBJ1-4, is KAGVTQTPRYLIKTRGQQVTLSCSPISGHRSVSWYQQTPGQGLQFLFEYFSETQRNKGNFPGRFSGRQFSNSRSEMNVSTLELGDSALYLCASTFGGKANEKLFFGSGTQLSVL.

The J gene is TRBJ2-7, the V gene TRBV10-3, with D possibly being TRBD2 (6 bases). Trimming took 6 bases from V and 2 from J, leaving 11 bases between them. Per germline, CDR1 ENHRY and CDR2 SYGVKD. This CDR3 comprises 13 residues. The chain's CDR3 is CAIRPGLTYEQYF. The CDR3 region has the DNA TGTGCCATCAGGCCGGGACTCACCTACGAGCAGTACTTC.

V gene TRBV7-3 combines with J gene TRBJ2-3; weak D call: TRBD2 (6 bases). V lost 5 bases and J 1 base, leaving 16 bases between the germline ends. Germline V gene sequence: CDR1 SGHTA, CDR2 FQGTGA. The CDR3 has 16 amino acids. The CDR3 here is CASSRDQGGGTDTQYF. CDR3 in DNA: TGTGCCAGCAGCCGCGACCAGGGAGGCGGCACAGATACGCAGTATTTT.

In DNA, the CDR3 is TGTGCCAGCAGCCAAGATCTACAGGGATCCTACGAGCAGTACTTC. Translation: CASSQDLQGSYEQYF. The rearrangement uses TRBV3-1 (or the pseudogene TRBV3-2) and TRBJ2-7; D is perhaps TRBD1 (6 bases). Trimming took 0 bases from V and 1 from J, leaving 10 bases between them. The CDR3 extends over 15 amino acids. Germline V lookup: CDR1 LGHDT, CDR2 YNNKEL (reference sequence).

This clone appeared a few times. CDR3 residues: CASSYTGGNQPQHF. For the CDR3, the DNA is TGTGCCAGCAGCTATACAGGGGGCAATCAGCCCCAGCATTTT. The chain employs TRBV28 and TRBJ1-5; 7 positions agree with TRBD1. Unmatched junction bases numbered 4, after V lost 6 bases and J lost 2 bases. The CDR3 runs to 14 residues. In germline, CDR1 is MDHEN, CDR2 SYDVKM.

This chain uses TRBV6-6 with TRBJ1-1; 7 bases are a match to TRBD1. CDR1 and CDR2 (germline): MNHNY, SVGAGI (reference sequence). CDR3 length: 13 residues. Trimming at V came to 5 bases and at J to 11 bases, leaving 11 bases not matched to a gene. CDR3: CASSLGLGTEAFF. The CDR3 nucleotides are TGTGCCAGCAGTCTGGGCCTCGGGACAGAGGCTTTCTTT.

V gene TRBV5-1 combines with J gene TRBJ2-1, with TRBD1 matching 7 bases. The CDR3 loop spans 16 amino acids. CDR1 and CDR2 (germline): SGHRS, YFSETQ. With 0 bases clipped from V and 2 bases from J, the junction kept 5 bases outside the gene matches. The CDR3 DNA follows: TGCGCCAGCAGCTTGGGAGGGGGACAGACCTACAATGAGCAGTTCTTC. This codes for CASSLGGGQTYNEQFF. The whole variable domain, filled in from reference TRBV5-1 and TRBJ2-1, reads KAGVTQTPRYLIKTRGQQVTLSCSPISGHRSVSWYQQTPGQGLQFLFEYFSETQRNKGNFPGRFSGRQFSNSRSEMNVSTLELGDSALYLCASSLGGGQTYNEQFFGPGTRLTVL.

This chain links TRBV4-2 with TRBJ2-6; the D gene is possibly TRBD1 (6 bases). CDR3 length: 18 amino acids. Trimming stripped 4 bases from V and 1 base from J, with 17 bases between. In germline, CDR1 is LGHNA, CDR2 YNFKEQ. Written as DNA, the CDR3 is TGTGCCAGCAGCCGGACCGGGACATTTCCTTCTGGGGCCAACGTCCTGACTTTC. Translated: CASSRTGTFPSGANVLTF.

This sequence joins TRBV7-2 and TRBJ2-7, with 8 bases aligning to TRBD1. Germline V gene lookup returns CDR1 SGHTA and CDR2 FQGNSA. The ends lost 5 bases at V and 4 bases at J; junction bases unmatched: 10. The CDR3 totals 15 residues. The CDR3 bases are TGTGCCAGCAGCCAAGGACAGGGCTCTTGGTACGAGCAGTACTTC. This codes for CASSQGQGSWYEQYF.

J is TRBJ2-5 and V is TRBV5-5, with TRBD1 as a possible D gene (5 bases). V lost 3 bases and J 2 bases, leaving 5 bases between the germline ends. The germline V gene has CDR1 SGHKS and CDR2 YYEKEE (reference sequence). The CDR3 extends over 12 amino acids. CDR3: CASSWTQETQYF. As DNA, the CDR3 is TGTGCCAGCAGCTGGACACAAGAGACCCAGTACTTC.

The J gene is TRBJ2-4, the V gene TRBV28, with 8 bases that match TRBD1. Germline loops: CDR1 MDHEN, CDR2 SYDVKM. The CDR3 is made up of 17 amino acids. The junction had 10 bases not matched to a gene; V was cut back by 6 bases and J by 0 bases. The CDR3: CASRPPGQGVAKNIQYF. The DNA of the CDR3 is TGTGCCAGCAGACCTCCTGGACAGGGCGTAGCCAAAAACATTCAGTACTTC.

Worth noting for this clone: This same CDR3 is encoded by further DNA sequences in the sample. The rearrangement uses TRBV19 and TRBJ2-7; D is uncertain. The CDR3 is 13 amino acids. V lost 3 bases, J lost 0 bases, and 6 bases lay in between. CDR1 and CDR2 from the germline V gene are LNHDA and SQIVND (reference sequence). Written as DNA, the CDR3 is TGTGCCAGTAGTATGCGAGGCTCCTACGAGCAGTACTTC. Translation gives CASSMRGSYEQYF.

The CDR3 here is CASRRSANQPQHF. Written as DNA, the CDR3 is TGTGCCAGCAGGCGCAGCGCCAATCAGCCCCAGCATTTT. The V and J genes are TRBV12-3 or TRBV12-4 and TRBJ1-5; D gene ambiguous. The V end lost 6 bases, the J end lost 3 bases, and 9 bases lay between the germline ends. CDR3 length equals 13 residues.

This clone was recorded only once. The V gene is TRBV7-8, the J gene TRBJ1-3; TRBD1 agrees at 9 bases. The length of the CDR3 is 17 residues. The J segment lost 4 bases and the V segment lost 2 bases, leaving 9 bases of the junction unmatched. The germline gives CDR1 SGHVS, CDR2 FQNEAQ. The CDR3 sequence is CASSLTAGQGNGNTIYF. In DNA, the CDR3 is TGTGCCAGCAGCTTAACCGCCGGACAGGGGAACGGAAACACCATATATTTT.

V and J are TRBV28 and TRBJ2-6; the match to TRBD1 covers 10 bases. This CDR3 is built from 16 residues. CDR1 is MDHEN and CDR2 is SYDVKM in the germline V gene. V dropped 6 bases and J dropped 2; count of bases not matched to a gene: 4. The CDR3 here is CASSGGTGAGANVLTF. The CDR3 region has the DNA TGTGCCAGCAGCGGGGGGACAGGGGCTGGGGCCAACGTCCTGACTTTC.

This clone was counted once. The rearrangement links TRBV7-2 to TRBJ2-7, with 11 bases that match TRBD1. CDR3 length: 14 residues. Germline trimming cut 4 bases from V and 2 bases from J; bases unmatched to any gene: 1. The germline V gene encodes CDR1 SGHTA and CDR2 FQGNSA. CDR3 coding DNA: TGTGCCAGCAGCTGGGGACAGGGGGCCTACGAGCAGTACTTC. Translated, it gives CASSWGQGAYEQYF.

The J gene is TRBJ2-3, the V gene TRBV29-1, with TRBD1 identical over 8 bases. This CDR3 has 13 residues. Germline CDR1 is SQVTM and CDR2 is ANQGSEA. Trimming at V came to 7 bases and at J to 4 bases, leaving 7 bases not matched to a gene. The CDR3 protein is CSASDRAPDTQYF. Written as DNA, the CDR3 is TGCAGCGCATCGGACAGGGCCCCAGATACGCAGTATTTT.

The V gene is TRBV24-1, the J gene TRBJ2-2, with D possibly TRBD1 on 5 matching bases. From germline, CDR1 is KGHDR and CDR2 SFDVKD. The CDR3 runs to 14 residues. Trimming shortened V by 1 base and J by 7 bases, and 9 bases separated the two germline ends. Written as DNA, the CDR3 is TGTGCCACCAGTGATTTTAGGGGAAGCGGGGAGCTGTTTTTT. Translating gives CATSDFRGSGELFF.